This T cell receptor (beta chain) derives from a study of blood T cell repertoires in COVID-19 (dated by TCRdb to the early 2020s). About the study as a whole: Collaborator samples came from the United States, Italy and Spain and covered acute and convalescent phases of COVID-19. Subjects who had been exposed to COVID-19, were actively infected with it, or had recovered from it provided the deeply sampled blood TCRbeta repertoires that made up the dataset. The samples were drawn from the first 160 participants of the ongoing ImmuneRACE study and from some 1,300 subjects provided by 6 global collaborators. Where available, HLA class I and class II types were obtained from metadata supplied by the sample provider rather than from assay-based typing. The material from the prospective study consisted of cDNA or gDNA derived from T cells, B-cell-depleted T cells, or PBMCs. The repertoires were released in a freely available public database meant as a resource for research on the immune response to SARS-CoV-2. Nearly every sample came with metadata listing a de-identified subject ID, COVID-19 status, age in years and sex. Summary of the overall study and its limitations: How much clinical and demographic metadata was included differed by source and by participant, and the metadata was provided uncurated.

As regards this clone: Its specific antigen is unknown. No qualities accompany the bases; no much larger clone lies one base away.

Each collaborating institution followed its own protocols to collect whole blood in K2EDTA tubes. Collaborator samples were shipped for TCRbeta analysis as frozen whole blood, isolated PBMCs, or DNA extracted from either sample type. Germline trimming: 2 bases from V, 13 bases from J; junction bases outside gene matches: 9. The CDR3 runs 14 amino acids, cysteine and phenylalanine included. Solely the CDR3 DNA is kept, with 42 bases framed from the first base. CDR1 and CDR2 (MNHNS, SASEGT) derive from the germline V gene. The immunoSEQ Assay, a bias-controlled multiplex PCR, was used to amplify TCRbeta CDR3 regions from genomic DNA. Turning to the authors' computational methods: Nucleated cell counts per sample were estimated from amplification of reference gene primers within the assay. Sequence reads were collapsed and filtered to measure the absolute abundance of every unique TCRbeta CDR3 rearrangement. Productive Simpson clonality was computed per sample as the square root of Simpson's diversity index over productive rearrangements. The clones in this table, taken by TCRdb from immuneACCESS, are in-frame only. Not every clone is retained; where verified, under half of the shortfall comes from an unresolved V gene, and the cause of the rest is unknown. That table furnishes V, J and clone size, whereas the DNA furnished D and trimming. Across this sample there are more than 120,000 clones, with approximately 90% seen only once. The top ten clonotypes cover 28% of the sample.

The chain was built from TRBV6-1 and TRBJ2-3; TRBD2 lines up with 10 middle nucleotides. This receptor was identified in a human donor in a cohort sampled during active COVID-19. Material for sequencing was peripheral blood. The DNA sequence reads TGTGCCAGCAGTGAAAACCCCGGGCTAGCGGGGGAGTATTTT. This encodes CASSENPGLAGEYF.